This T cell receptor (beta chain) comes out of a study of tumor-infiltrating lymphocytes in primary liver carcinoma. Study-level background: Every patient in the cohort had a primary liver carcinoma. That carcinoma was treated by surgical resection.

Findings and caveats of the study: Tumors had a significantly higher top-250-clone fraction than blood (p = 0.039).

TCR beta cDNA was reverse-transcribed from about 500 ng of total RNA. The reaction used a constant-region primer and ProtoScript II reverse transcriptase. Three nested multiplex PCR rounds of slightly modified ARM-PCR generated TCR beta libraries. Researchers ran the first two PCR rounds for 10 cycles each with TRBV1-TRBV30 forward primers and a C-beta reverse primer. TCRdb reprocessed the multiplex PCR reads via MiXCR and lists one record per CDR3 protein. Of 300,000 to 350,000 distinct CDR3 sequences in the sample, 65% are singletons; the top ten hold about 6%. Unsorted whole blood served as the source of blood RNA, and germline DNA was extracted as well. There are a few counts of this clonotype. Its antigen is undetermined. CDR3 length: 16 amino acids. Unmatched junction bases numbered 9, after V lost 5 bases and J lost 3 bases.

The source material was peripheral blood. This rearrangement joins TRBV12-3 or TRBV12-4 to TRBJ2-7; 11 nucleotides align to TRBD2. The clonotype was recovered from a man between 40 and 49 years old with primary liver carcinoma and hepatitis B virus infection. CDR3 amino acids: CASSRKGTSGNYEQYF. For the CDR3, the DNA is TGTGCCAGCAGTCGGAAAGGGACTAGCGGAAACTACGAGCAGTACTTC.